Each of the 6 T cell receptor beta chains below was sequenced from the same sample in a study of CD8+ T cells in alopecia areata. Following RNA extraction, reverse transcription yielded cDNA that acted as the sequencing template. The method was immunoSEQ multiplex PCR; TCRdb's version includes in-frame clones alone and lacks a portion of them. The sample records roughly 200,000 clones, less than 70% being singletons. Treatment indicated: oral pan-JAK inhibitor, 5-10 mg twice daily. The sample in question was CD8+ T cells sorted from blood, obtained at week 24, from a patient treated with tofacitinib. Receptors were obtained from a human donor with alopecia areata.

The chain couples TRBV7-9 to TRBJ1-5, with D unresolved. CDR1 SEHNR and CDR2 FQNEAQ come from the germline V gene (reference sequence). Trimming shortened V by 1 base and J by 4 bases, and 20 bases separated the two germline ends. The CDR3 contains 18 residues. The CDR3 region is CASSLVETGEYGNQPQHF. The CDR3 DNA is TGTGCCAGCAGCTTAGTGGAGACCGGAGAGTACGGGAATCAGCCCCAGCATTTT.

The CDR3 nucleotides are TGCAGCGTTAGAGATAATAAAGGGAACGAGCAGTACTTC. Protein: CSVRDNKGNEQYF. The chain carries TRBV29-1 and TRBJ2-5; D uncertain. The better agreement between TRBJ2-7 and the DNA end casts doubt on the J call. Germline V gene data show CDR1 as SQVTM and CDR2 as ANQGSEA. The CDR3 covers 13 residues.

The CDR3 sequence: CAWSRNTGELFF. In nucleotides, the CDR3 is TGTGCCTGGAGTAGAAACACCGGGGAGCTGTTTTTT. The chain uses TRBV30 and TRBJ2-2, with D unclear. The germline V gene has CDR1 GTSNPN and CDR2 SVGIG (reference sequence). V was cut by 2 bases and J by 2 bases, with 3 bases left in between. There are 12 residues in the CDR3. Supplemented by reference TRBV30 and TRBJ2-2, the full variable domain reads SQTIHQWPATLVQPVGSPLSLECTVEGTSNPNLYWYRQAAGRGLQLLFYSVGIGQISSEVPQNLSASRPQDRQFILSSKKLLLSDSGFYLCAWSRNTGELFFGEGSRLTVL.

The chain combines TRBV23-1 with TRBJ1-1; TRBD1 aligns across 9 bases. TRBV23-1 qualifies as an ORF whose function is uncertain. V shed 6 bases, J shed 1 base, and the junction held 9 bases outside the gene matches. The CDR3 length is 16 residues. CDR3 nucleotides: TGCGCCAGCAGGGAGGGGACAGGGACCGGGAACACTGAAGCTTTCTTT. Amino acids: CASREGTGTGNTEAFF.

The V gene is TRBV7-9, the J gene TRBJ2-7; 9 nucleotides agree with TRBD1. The V segment lost 5 bases and the J segment 3 bases; nucleotides outside the gene matches: 8. This CDR3 has 15 residues. Germline CDR1 reads SEHNR; CDR2 reads FQNEAQ (reference sequence). The CDR3 nucleotides read TGTGCCAGCAGCCTTGGGACAGGGATAAGCTACGAGCAGTACTTC. The encoded protein is CASSLGTGISYEQYF.

The V call is TRBV27, the J call TRBJ1-6; D is ambiguous. Germline V gene lookup returns CDR1 MNHEY and CDR2 SMNVEV (reference sequence). Trimming shortened V by 0 bases and J by 7 bases, and 10 bases separated the two germline ends. There are 15 residues in the CDR3. CDR3 DNA sequence: TGTGCCAGCAGTTTATCGCCCCGTCCAAATTCACCCCTCCACTTT. Translation gives CASSLSPRPNSPLHF.